This TCR beta chain was recorded in a study of blood T cell repertoires in COVID-19. In the study overall: The United States, Italy and Spain supplied acute and convalescent COVID-19 samples.

Original processing methods: Estimates of nucleated cell counts were drawn from the amplification of reference gene primers. Produced via immunoSEQ multiplex PCR; TCRdb's table is partial and in-frame only. D and trimming come from the DNA, and the V and J calls and clone size come from that table. This sample has some 50,000 clones, with under 90% found just once. The CDR3 loop spans 11 amino acids. V lost 1 base and J 5 bases, leaving 2 bases between the germline ends. The V gene is TRBV12-3 or TRBV12-4, the J gene TRBJ1-2; D not resolved. This TCR derives from a human donor in a cohort sampled during active COVID-19. The sequencing sample was made of peripheral blood. CDR3 sequence: CASSLVYGYTF. CDR3 sequence (DNA): TGTGCCAGCAGTTTAGTATATGGCTACACCTTC.